The 14 T cell receptor beta chains given below trace back to one sample, sequenced in a study of blood T cell repertoires in COVID-19. The data were produced by immunoSEQ multiplex PCR, yet TCRdb's version contains in-frame clones alone and is incomplete. Found here are about 370,000 clones, around 90% of them singletons; the top ten hold around 7%. Source material: peripheral blood. The receptors derive from a man in his late teens or twenties with active or convalescent COVID-19.

A single count supports this clone. The chain has TRBV19 and TRBJ1-4, with D uncertain. Per germline, CDR1 LNHDA and CDR2 SQIVND (reference sequence). The V gene lost 5 bases and the J gene lost 10 bases, with 14 bases spanning the gap. The CDR3 is 13 amino acids. The DNA for the CDR3 is TGTGCCAGTAGTCTGGTCGACTTAGGAAAACTGTTTTTT. Protein sequence: CASSLVDLGKLFF.

V usage is TRBV18 and J usage is TRBJ2-7; perhaps TRBD2 as D (5 bases). This CDR3 is built from 15 residues. Germline CDR1 reads KGHSH; CDR2 reads LQKENI. Trimming cost V 0 bases and J 6 bases, with 15 bases left between them. CDR3 loop: CASSPPGVRKGEQYF. In DNA form, the CDR3 reads TGTGCCAGCTCACCACCCGGGGTCAGAAAAGGCGAGCAGTACTTC.

This clone has only one observation. This chain joins TRBV28 and TRBJ1-2, with D hard to call. With 3 bases removed from V and 2 bases from J, the gap between germline ends came to 10 bases. The CDR3 is made up of 14 amino acids. Germline assignment: CDR1 MDHEN and CDR2 SYDVKM. CDR3 in DNA: TGTGCCAGCAGTTTCCCCTCGGTGAACTATGGCTACACCTTC. This sequence encodes CASSFPSVNYGYTF.

The chain combines TRBV19 with TRBJ2-7; D possibly corresponds to TRBD1 (6 bases). The CDR3 extends over 15 amino acids. The V and J ends lost 0 bases and 2 bases respectively, with 11 bases between them. Germline V gene sequence: CDR1 LNHDA, CDR2 SQIVND (reference sequence). This CDR3 is CASSIDRTEAYEQYF. CDR3 in DNA: TGTGCCAGTAGTATAGATCGGACAGAAGCCTACGAGCAGTACTTC.

The gene calls are TRBV28 and TRBJ2-7; 8 bases map to TRBD1. CDR1 is MDHEN and CDR2 is SYDVKM in the germline V gene. The CDR3 contains 15 residues. The V gene end was trimmed by 6 bases and the J gene end by 1 base; junction bases not matched to a gene: 8. CDR3 sequence: CASRDGTGTSYEQYF. DNA of the CDR3: TGTGCCAGCAGAGATGGGACAGGAACTTCCTACGAGCAGTACTTC.

The chain joins TRBV24-1 to TRBJ1-5; D is undetermined. V lost 4 bases to trimming and J lost 11 bases, with 11 bases between them. The germline gives CDR1 KGHDR, CDR2 SFDVKD. This CDR3 has 12 amino acids. This CDR3 reads CATSDGGRTQHF. The CDR3 nucleotides read TGTGCCACCAGTGACGGTGGGAGAACCCAGCATTTT.

This chain uses TRBV27 with TRBJ1-1; D is ambiguous. Germline V gene data show CDR1 as MNHEY and CDR2 as SMNVEV (reference sequence). The V end lost 4 bases, the J end lost 1 base, and 13 bases lay between the germline ends. The CDR3 has 15 residues. The CDR3, as DNA: TGTGCCAGCAGTTCGCACTCAGGCACGAACACTGAAGCTTTCTTT. It specifies CASSSHSGTNTEAFF.

The gene calls are TRBV6-2 or TRBV6-3 and TRBJ2-3, with 8 bases identical to TRBD2. V gave up 6 bases and J gave up 4 bases; unmatched junction bases: 6. CDR1 is MNHEY and CDR2 is SVGEGT in the germline V gene. There are 14 residues in the CDR3. The CDR3 DNA reads as TGTGCCAGCAGCCACCCCGGGGGGGCAGATACGCAGTATTTT. It codes for CASSHPGGADTQYF.

The chain joins TRBV7-2 to TRBJ2-5, with a tentative D call TRBD1 (6 bases). V was cut by 2 bases and J by 7 bases, with 14 bases left in between. Germline CDR1 is SGHTA and CDR2 is FQGNSA. The CDR3 is made up of 14 amino acids. CDR3 protein: CASSLMVGAGTQYF. The DNA for the CDR3 is TGTGCCAGCAGCTTAATGGTGGGGGCCGGGACCCAGTACTTC.

This chain joins TRBV5-1 and TRBJ1-2, with a tentative D call TRBD1 (5 bases). V was shortened by 4 bases and J by 5 bases, with 9 bases between the two germline ends. Germline V gene sequence: CDR1 SGHRS, CDR2 YFSETQ. The CDR3 contains 12 residues. CDR3: CASSTDRYGYTF. The CDR3 DNA reads TGCGCCAGCAGCACAGACAGATATGGCTACACCTTC.

This sequence joins TRBV5-5 and TRBJ2-1; D is perhaps TRBD1 (6 bases). V was clipped by 3 bases and J by 8 bases, with 18 bases between them. Germline CDR1 and CDR2: SGHKS and YYEKEE (reference sequence). This CDR3 has 15 amino acids. The CDR3 here is CASSYQDRSWDEQFF. The CDR3, as DNA: TGTGCCAGCAGCTACCAGGACAGAAGTTGGGATGAGCAGTTCTTC.

For the CDR3, the DNA is TGTGCCAGCAGCTCAGAAGGACATACTAATGAAAAACTGTTTTTT. This sequence encodes CASSSEGHTNEKLFF. This chain uses TRBV9 with TRBJ1-4; D may be TRBD1 (5 bases). Germline V gene data show CDR1 as SGDLS and CDR2 as YYNGEE. The V and J ends lost 4 bases and 2 bases respectively, with 12 bases between them. The CDR3 loop spans 15 amino acids.

The genes are TRBV6-5 and TRBJ1-1, with D possibly TRBD1 on 6 matching bases. The CDR3 contains 14 residues. Trimming left V 6 bases short and J 1 base short, with 12 bases between. Germline assignment: CDR1 MNHEY and CDR2 SVGAGI. CDR3 DNA sequence: TGTGCCAGCAGAGATTCACAGGGGAACACTGAAGCTTTCTTT. Translated, it gives CASRDSQGNTEAFF.

This clone was found once. The rearrangement joins TRBV7-9 to TRBJ2-6; TRBD2 agrees at 11 bases. The V and J ends lost 1 base and 0 bases, in that order; junction bases with no gene match: 2. CDR1 is SEHNR and CDR2 is FQNEAQ in the germline V gene (reference sequence). This CDR3 is 18 amino acids long. CDR3 amino acids: CASSLGLAGRSGANVLTF. The CDR3 nucleotides read TGTGCCAGCAGCTTAGGACTAGCGGGACGCTCTGGGGCCAACGTCCTGACTTTC.